This T cell receptor (beta chain) was recorded in a study of blood T cell repertoires in COVID-19. Looking at the study overall: Sample material is recorded as cDNA or gDNA derived from T cells, B-cell-depleted T cells, or PBMCs.

This clone was counted a single time. Data came from immunoSEQ multiplex PCR; TCRdb stores just in-frame clones and leaves some out. This sample carries under 250,000 clones, 70% to 90% of them seen once, and the ten largest clones take 2% to 3%. The germline gives CDR1 LGHNA, CDR2 YSLEER. With 0 bases clipped from V and 5 bases from J, the junction kept 4 bases outside the gene matches. The CDR3 has 15 amino acids. This chain connects TRBV4-3 to TRBJ1-5, with 7 bases identical to TRBD1. The receptor was isolated from a man aged 30 to 39 with COVID-19, enrolled during active disease. The sequencing sample was made of peripheral blood. The CDR3 sequence is CASSQEEGAHQPQHF. Here the CDR3 DNA reads TGCGCCAGCAGCCAAGAGGAGGGGGCTCATCAGCCCCAGCATTTT.